Presented here are 29 T cell receptor beta chains from one specimen sequenced in a study of Ad26.COV2.S vaccination and SARS-CoV-2 variants (dated by TCRdb to the early 2020s). The method was the immunoSEQ multiplex PCR assay. Drawn from immuneACCESS, this table holds only the in-frame rearrangements with V and J called that TCRdb kept. Clones are partly lost; checked studies trace under half to an unresolved V gene and leave the rest unexplained. The sample records approximately 410,000 clones, 88% of which are singletons. The leading ten clones occupy approximately 4% of the sample. The treatment or condition label, as the study defines it: over 15 received Ad26.COV2.S at low or high dose, single or two shots; five or six received placebo; per-sample allocation not given. For vaccine and placebo recipients, repertoires were sequenced using samples collected on day 63 after the first injection.

The sample was peripheral blood, taken in a trial of Ad26.COV2.S vaccine versus placebo. Source of these receptors: a person between 18 and 65 years old who received the Ad26.COV2.S COVID-19 vaccine or a placebo.

The rearrangement links TRBV2 to TRBJ2-6; D tentatively reads TRBD1 or TRBD2 (6 bases each). Germline CDR1 reads SNHLY; CDR2 reads FYNNEI. Trimming removed 7 bases at V and 0 bases at J, with 16 bases between. The CDR3 is made up of 17 amino acids. CDR3 nucleotide sequence: TGTGCCAGCAAGGGGGGTATGGGAATCTCTGGGGCCAACGTCCTGACTTTC. Its translation is CASKGGMGISGANVLTF.

The rearrangement uses TRBV6-6 and TRBJ1-5; 7 nucleotides line up with TRBD1. J lost 0 bases, V lost 5 bases, and 10 bases had no gene match. This CDR3 has 17 residues. The germline gives CDR1 MNHNY, CDR2 SVGAGI (reference sequence). The CDR3 DNA reads as TGTGCCAGCAGTCGATCCGGGACAGACAATAGCAATCAGCCCCAGCATTTT. Translation: CASSRSGTDNSNQPQHF.

The chain is built from TRBV11-2 and TRBJ2-7; D gene uncertain. This CDR3 region has 17 residues. CDR1 is SGHAT, CDR2 FQNNGV, per germline. V was cut by 3 bases and J by 3 bases, with 21 bases left in between. The CDR3 coding sequence is TGTGCCAGCAGCTTTTGGGTGTCGGACGGAAACATCTACGAGCAGTACTTC. Its translation is CASSFWVSDGNIYEQYF.

The chain is built from TRBV29-1 and TRBJ2-7; D unresolved. V lost 4 bases and J lost 1, with 11 bases in between. This CDR3 has 13 residues. Germline CDR1 reads SQVTM; CDR2 reads ANQGSEA. CDR3 DNA: TGCAGCGTTGCAGTTGGCAGTTCCTACGAGCAGTACTTC. Protein product: CSVAVGSSYEQYF.

This clone was detected only a few times. This sequence joins TRBV6-2 or TRBV6-3 and TRBJ2-3, with D uncertain. The germline V and J ends were trimmed by 4 bases and 2 bases, with 1 base remaining between them. The CDR3 contains 11 residues. Germline V gene data show CDR1 as MNHEY and CDR2 as SVGEGT. CDR3 nucleotide sequence: TGTGCCAGCAGTTCCACAGATACGCAGTATTTT. Protein: CASSSTDTQYF.

The chain joins TRBV18 to TRBJ2-2, with 10 bases that match TRBD1. The CDR3 contains 16 residues. Germline lookup yields CDR1 KGHSH and CDR2 LQKENI. The junction had 8 bases not matched to a gene; V was cut back by 6 bases and J by 4 bases. The CDR3: CASSLDRGRATGELFF. CDR3 bases: TGTGCCAGCTCCCTTGACAGGGGGCGAGCCACCGGGGAGCTGTTTTTT.

The CDR3 nucleotides are TGTGCCAGCAGCCAAGCCCCGGAGACCCAGTACTTC. Amino acid sequence: CASSQAPETQYF. This sequence joins TRBV3-1 (or the pseudogene TRBV3-2) and TRBJ2-5; the D is unclear. V gave up 1 base and J gave up 5 bases, with 5 bases separating them. The CDR3 is 12 amino acids. CDR1 and CDR2 from the germline V gene are LGHDT and YNNKEL (reference sequence).

The chain recombines TRBV5-1 with TRBJ2-1; TRBD2 matches 9 bases. The CDR3 has 15 residues. V lost 0 bases and J lost 2; bases outside the gene matches: 0. Germline loops: CDR1 SGHRS, CDR2 YFSETQ. CDR3 loop: CASSLVAGAYNEQFF. CDR3 bases: TGCGCCAGCAGCTTGGTAGCGGGGGCCTACAATGAGCAGTTCTTC.

The rearrangement uses TRBV4-1 and TRBJ1-3, with D possibly TRBD1 on 5 matching bases. The ends were cut back, 5 bases at V and 0 bases at J, with 17 bases in the middle. The V gene's germline CDR1 is MGHRA and CDR2 YSYEKL. There are 17 residues in the CDR3. The CDR3 DNA follows: TGCGCCAGCAGCGGTCTGGGGCCCCTAAGCTCTGGAAACACCATATATTTT. It is translated as CASSGLGPLSSGNTIYF.

The chain uses TRBV24-1 and TRBJ2-1; 10 bases are shared with TRBD1. Germline assignment: CDR1 KGHDR and CDR2 SFDVKD. The CDR3 extends over 16 amino acids. The J segment lost 0 bases and the V segment lost 7 bases, leaving 5 bases of the junction unmatched. The CDR3 loop reads CATSPGQGPSYNEQFF. Written as DNA, the CDR3 is TGTGCCACCAGCCCGGGACAGGGGCCCTCCTACAATGAGCAGTTCTTC.

J is TRBJ2-7 and V is TRBV27; no clear D. The V end was cut by 0 bases, the J end by 3 bases, with 9 bases between. The CDR3 loop spans 14 amino acids. Germline V gene sequence: CDR1 MNHEY, CDR2 SMNVEV (reference sequence). The CDR3 DNA follows: TGTGCCAGCAGTTTATCTCCGACCTTCTACGAGCAGTACTTC. This translates into CASSLSPTFYEQYF.

The chain is built from TRBV7-8 and TRBJ1-2; TRBD1 aligns across 9 bases. CDR1 SGHVS and CDR2 FQNEAQ come from the germline V gene. The CDR3 is 13 amino acids. V was clipped by 10 bases and J by 9 bases; unmatched bases: 12. The CDR3 is CATRTGEGGSYTF. The CDR3 DNA reads as TGTGCCACCAGGACAGGGGAAGGCGGTAGCTACACCTTC. Combining the CDR3 with reference TRBV7-8 and TRBJ1-2 gives the whole variable domain GAGVSQSPRYKVAKRGQDVALRCDPISGHVSLFWYQQALGQGPEFLTYFQNEAQLDKSGLPSDRFFAERPEGSVSTLKIQRTQQEDSAVYLCATRTGEGGSYTFGSGTRLTVV.

CDR3 in amino acids: CASKRTGGYNEQFF. CDR3 nucleotides: TGTGCCAGCAAAAGGACAGGGGGCTACAATGAGCAGTTCTTC. V gene TRBV6-5 combines with J gene TRBJ2-1, with 10 bases aligning to TRBD1. The J segment lost 3 bases and the V segment lost 7 bases, leaving 3 bases of the junction unmatched. Germline CDR1 and CDR2: MNHEY and SVGAGI. This CDR3 is built from 14 residues.

The chain recombines TRBV9 with TRBJ2-7; 13 bases are shared with TRBD2. The CDR3 length is 15 residues. With 3 bases clipped from V and 5 bases from J, the junction kept 5 bases outside the gene matches. The germline gives CDR1 SGDLS, CDR2 YYNGEE. CDR3 in DNA: TGTGCCAGCAGCGCGGGACTAGCGGGGCCCGACGAGCAGTACTTC. It codes for CASSAGLAGPDEQYF.

The chain links TRBV24-1 to TRBJ2-3, with D maybe TRBD1 (6 bases). Per the germline V gene, CDR1 is KGHDR and CDR2 is SFDVKD. This CDR3 contains 15 residues. The V end was cut by 6 bases, the J end by 1 base, with 13 bases between. In nucleotides, the CDR3 is TGTGCCACCAGTTGGTCGCGACAGGGCACAGATACGCAGTATTTT. Its translation: CATSWSRQGTDTQYF.

The chain links TRBV19 to TRBJ1-5; D is undetermined. Trimming shortened V by 8 bases and J by 10 bases, and 12 bases separated the two germline ends. Germline values: CDR1 LNHDA, CDR2 SQIVND (reference sequence). The CDR3 runs to 11 residues. CDR3 coding DNA: TGTGCCAGTGGACCGACACTACCCCAGCATTTT. Protein product: CASGPTLPQHF.

The rearrangement joins TRBV4-1 to TRBJ1-4; possibly TRBD1 for D (5 bases). The CDR3 consists of 14 residues. Germline CDR1 is MGHRA and CDR2 is YSYEKL. V was clipped by 4 bases and J by 8 bases, with 14 bases between them. This CDR3 reads CASSLAGSREKLFF. In DNA form, the CDR3 reads TGCGCCAGCAGCCTGGCAGGGTCAAGGGAAAAACTGTTTTTT.

The rearrangement joins TRBV7-2 to TRBJ2-1, with TRBD1 as a possible D gene (5 bases). Germline V gene data show CDR1 as SGHTA and CDR2 as FQGNSA. This CDR3 has 13 amino acids. V was cut by 8 bases and J by 6 bases, with 14 bases left in between. CDR3 residues: CASLRQKGNEQFF. The DNA for the CDR3 is TGTGCCAGCCTAAGACAGAAGGGCAATGAGCAGTTCTTC.

V and J are TRBV9 and TRBJ2-2; tentative D call: TRBD2 (6 bases). Deletions cut 6 bases from V and 2 bases from J, with 20 bases between. CDR1 SGDLS and CDR2 YYNGEE come from the germline V gene. CDR3 length: 17 amino acids. The CDR3 region is CASNGGEHTLNTGELFF. In nucleotides, the CDR3 is TGTGCCAGCAACGGAGGGGAGCATACCTTAAACACCGGGGAGCTGTTTTTT.

Only a few counts were recorded for this clone. This same CDR3 is encoded by further DNA sequences in the sample. The V gene is TRBV30, the J gene TRBJ2-5; D is uncertain. Germline-derived CDR1 and CDR2 are GTSNPN and SVGIG (reference sequence). Trimming stripped 0 bases from V and 2 bases from J, with 1 base between. The CDR3 has 11 amino acids. CDR3 region: CAWSVQETQYF. The CDR3 DNA reads as TGTGCCTGGAGTGTACAAGAGACCCAGTACTTC.

The CDR3 is CASSVGTSGGQNEQFF. CDR3 sequence (DNA): TGTGCCAGCAGCGTGGGGACTAGCGGGGGGCAGAATGAGCAGTTCTTC. This chain joins TRBV7-3 and TRBJ2-1; 15 bases map to TRBD2. There are 16 residues in the CDR3. V lost 5 bases, J lost 7 bases, and 6 bases stayed unmatched. Germline CDR1 reads SGHTA; CDR2 reads FQGTGA.

The chain combines TRBV19 with TRBJ1-1; D ambiguous. This CDR3 is built from 13 residues. CDR1 and CDR2 (germline): LNHDA, SQIVND (reference sequence). Trimming pared 1 base from V and 4 bases from J, leaving 7 bases between. CDR3 residues: CASSIAGLTEAFF. In nucleotides, the CDR3 is TGTGCCAGTAGTATAGCCGGACTCACTGAAGCTTTCTTT.

The chain has TRBV5-4 and TRBJ2-5, with D perhaps matching TRBD1 or TRBD2 (6 bases each). This CDR3 spans 16 amino acids. Germline CDR1 reads SGHNT; CDR2 reads YYREEE (reference sequence). The V end was cut by 0 bases, the J end by 4 bases, with 16 bases between. The CDR3 DNA sequence: TGTGCCAGCAGCTTGGACCCGGGGGCGCGGGCAGAGACCCAGTACTTC. Its translation is CASSLDPGARAETQYF.

The rearrangement joins TRBV3-1 (or the pseudogene TRBV3-2) to TRBJ2-7; 10 bases map to TRBD1. Trimming at V came to 4 bases and at J to 5 bases, leaving 2 bases not matched to a gene. This CDR3 comprises 13 residues. Looked up from germline, CDR1 is LGHDT and CDR2 is YNNKEL (reference sequence). CDR3 loop: CASSLTGGDEQYF. The DNA for the CDR3 is TGTGCCAGCAGCCTGACAGGGGGCGACGAGCAGTACTTC.

The chain joins TRBV27 to TRBJ2-1; the D is unclear. Germline V lookup: CDR1 MNHEY, CDR2 SMNVEV (reference sequence). The CDR3 is 13 amino acids. V dropped 3 bases and J dropped 5 bases, with 8 bases sitting between them. The CDR3 bases are TGTGCCAGCAGTTTGGCCTCTAACAATGAGCAGTTCTTC. Protein product: CASSLASNNEQFF.

The genes are TRBV13 and TRBJ2-6; 7 bases align to TRBD1. J lost 2 bases, V lost 2 bases, and 3 bases had no gene match. This CDR3 spans 16 amino acids. CDR1 PRHDT and CDR2 FYEKMQ come from the germline V gene (reference sequence). CDR3 loop: CASSLNRGAGANVLTF. In DNA, the CDR3 is TGTGCCAGCAGCTTAAACAGGGGAGCTGGGGCCAACGTCCTGACTTTC.

The chain employs TRBV5-1 and TRBJ1-2, with a tentative D call TRBD1 (5 bases). CDR1 SGHRS and CDR2 YFSETQ come from the germline V gene. The CDR3 totals 15 residues. Trimming pared 4 bases from V and 5 bases from J, leaving 18 bases between. CDR3 in amino acids: CASSRVVQGPYGYTF. CDR3 in DNA: TGCGCCAGCAGCCGGGTTGTTCAGGGACCGTATGGCTACACCTTC.

This rearrangement joins TRBV12-3 or TRBV12-4 to TRBJ2-5; 9 nucleotides agree with TRBD2. The ends lost 6 bases at V and 7 bases at J; junction bases unmatched: 6. The CDR3 has 13 residues. CDR3 coding DNA: TGTGCCAGCAGCGATAGCGGGGGAGGGACCCAGTACTTC. It translates to CASSDSGGGTQYF.

The chain links TRBV24-1 to TRBJ2-3; D gene unclear. The germline CDR1 and CDR2 sequences are KGHDR and SFDVKD. The CDR3 spans 13 residues. Trimming left V 5 bases short and J 3 bases short, with 8 bases between. The CDR3 bases are TGTGCCACCAGTGCCCTCGGAACAGATACGCAGTATTTT. This encodes CATSALGTDTQYF.